The 17 T cell receptor beta chains reported below all come from one sample, sequenced in a study of shared clonotypes between healthy human individuals. Clones were sequenced by immunoSEQ multiplex PCR, and TCRdb holds only the in-frame ones, with some missing. The sample has about 1 million clones; 70% to 80% are singletons. The sample was memory CD4+ T cells from PBMCs. Indicated subset: CD45RA-negative fraction. Receptors were obtained from a man aged 18 to 30 in good health. Some clones in this sample may be carry-over from other donors' samples.

This clone was detected only a few times. This rearrangement joins TRBV11-2 to TRBJ1-5; 8 bases are a match to TRBD1. The CDR3 length is 14 residues. After removal of 5 bases from V and 7 bases from J, the junction contained 7 bases not matched to a gene. Per the germline V gene, CDR1 is SGHAT and CDR2 is FQNNGV. The CDR3 protein is CASSPDRVGQPQHF. Here the CDR3 DNA reads TGTGCCAGCAGCCCGGACAGGGTGGGGCAGCCCCAGCATTTT.

The V and J genes are TRBV2 and TRBJ2-3, with a possible D match to TRBD2 (6 bases). V gave up 2 bases and J gave up 11 bases, with 14 bases separating them. CDR3 length equals 13 residues. Germline V lookup: CDR1 SNHLY, CDR2 FYNNEI. Written as DNA, the CDR3 is TGTGCCAGCAGTGAATACCGGGGAGGAGGGCAGTATTTT. Translating gives CASSEYRGGGQYF.

This clone was picked up a small number of times. The chain is built from TRBV27 and TRBJ2-3, with 8 bases that match TRBD2. Losses at the gene ends were 5 bases for V and 8 bases for J; bases not matched to a gene: 12. The CDR3 totals 15 residues. Germline V gives CDR1 MNHEY, CDR2 SMNVEV (reference sequence). In DNA form, the CDR3 reads TGTGCCAGCAGTCTAAATCCCTGGACTAGCATTACGCAGTATTTT. It translates to CASSLNPWTSITQYF.

In regard to this clone: In the same sample, other DNA sequences code for this CDR3. CDR3 nucleotide sequence: TGCAGCGTTACAGACAGGAACACTGAAGCTTTCTTT. Its translation: CSVTDRNTEAFF. This rearrangement joins TRBV29-1 to TRBJ1-1, with D possibly matching TRBD1 (5 bases). Per germline, CDR1 SQVTM and CDR2 ANQGSEA. This CDR3 has 12 amino acids. Trimming stripped 5 bases from V and 1 base from J, with 8 bases between.

This chain links TRBV19 with TRBJ2-1; possibly TRBD2 for D (6 bases). V gave up 4 bases and J gave up 3 bases, with 10 bases separating them. The CDR3 runs 14 residues. Germline V lookup: CDR1 LNHDA, CDR2 SQIVND (reference sequence). The CDR3 DNA reads TGTGCCAGTAGTAAATGGGGGGTCTACAATGAGCAGTTCTTC. Translating gives CASSKWGVYNEQFF.

V gene TRBV28 combines with J gene TRBJ2-7; TRBD2 matches at 9 bases. CDR1 and CDR2 (germline): MDHEN, SYDVKM. The junction had 6 bases not matched to a gene; V was cut back by 4 bases and J by 2 bases. This CDR3 spans 15 amino acids. CDR3: CASSYSGGIPYEQYF. CDR3 DNA: TGTGCCAGCAGTTATAGCGGGGGAATACCCTACGAGCAGTACTTC.

V usage is TRBV27 and J usage is TRBJ2-7; 8 bases agree with TRBD2. Germline CDR1 reads MNHEY; CDR2 reads SMNVEV (reference sequence). The length of the CDR3 is 15 residues. The junction had 8 bases not matched to a gene; V was cut back by 4 bases and J by 3 bases. CDR3 amino acids: CASSSRGLAGYEQYF. CDR3 DNA sequence: TGTGCCAGCAGTTCCCGCGGACTAGCAGGCTACGAGCAGTACTTC.

V usage is TRBV5-1 and J usage is TRBJ2-7; TRBD2 matches at 12 bases. The V and J ends lost 4 bases and 2 bases, in that order; junction bases with no gene match: 4. The CDR3 extends over 15 amino acids. CDR1 is SGHRS, CDR2 YFSETQ, per germline. This CDR3 reads CASSQLAGGAYEQYF. The CDR3 region has the DNA TGCGCCAGCAGCCAACTAGCGGGAGGCGCCTACGAGCAGTACTTC.

V gene TRBV5-4 combines with J gene TRBJ2-2; D tentatively reads TRBD1 or TRBD2 (5 bases each). V was cut by 3 bases and J by 12 bases, with 21 bases left in between. This CDR3 spans 15 amino acids. CDR1 SGHNT and CDR2 YYREEE come from the germline V gene (reference sequence). CDR3 region: CASSSRDLQHSKLFF. The CDR3 DNA follows: TGTGCCAGCAGCTCCCGGGACCTCCAACACAGCAAGCTGTTTTTT.

The chain has TRBV10-3 and TRBJ2-1, with D perhaps given as TRBD1 or TRBD2 (7 bases each). Germline CDR1 reads ENHRY; CDR2 reads SYGVKD. V was cut by 6 bases and J by 3 bases, with 18 bases left in between. The CDR3 totals 16 residues. The CDR3 DNA is TGTGCCATCAGCCAGCGGGACAGCTTAGTCTACAATGAGCAGTTCTTC. It specifies CAISQRDSLVYNEQFF.

This clone was counted a single time. This CDR3 reads CASKEGGGTYNEQFF. CDR3 in DNA: TGTGCCAGCAAAGAGGGCGGAGGGACCTACAATGAGCAGTTCTTC. V is TRBV28 and J is TRBJ2-1, with a weak D call TRBD2 (6 bases). The CDR3 loop spans 15 amino acids. Germline V gene data show CDR1 as MDHEN and CDR2 as SYDVKM. With 7 bases removed from V and 2 bases from J, the gap between germline ends came to 15 bases.

The rearrangement links TRBV6-1 to TRBJ1-5, with TRBD1 matching 9 bases. Trimming at V came to 2 bases and at J to 5 bases, leaving 4 bases not matched to a gene. Germline V gene sequence: CDR1 MNHNS, CDR2 SASEGT. This CDR3 region has 15 residues. CDR3 nucleotides: TGTGCCAGCAGTGAACGGGACAGGGTTGATCAGCCCCAGCATTTT. Residues: CASSERDRVDQPQHF.

This clone showed up just a few times. The J gene is TRBJ2-1, the V gene TRBV11-3, with TRBD2 matching 11 bases. The length of the CDR3 is 17 residues. J gave up 8 bases and V 4 bases, and 13 bases lay outside the gene matches. CDR1 is SGHNT and CDR2 is YENEEA in the germline V gene. The CDR3 protein is CASSSRLAGSGGDEQFF. DNA for the CDR3: TGTGCCAGCAGCTCAAGACTAGCGGGGAGTGGTGGAGATGAGCAGTTCTTC.

Of note for this clone: This may arise from a read error, as a much more abundant clone is one base away. The genes are TRBV7-9 and TRBJ2-1, with TRBD1 matching 7 bases. The CDR3 is made up of 12 amino acids. V shed 5 bases, J shed 7 bases, and the junction held 2 bases outside the gene matches. CDR1 and CDR2 (germline): SEHNR, FQNEAQ (reference sequence). The CDR3 is CASSGRGNEQFF. CDR3 DNA: TGTGCCAGCAGCGGCAGGGGGAATGAGCAGTTCTTC.

The chain carries TRBV27 and TRBJ2-7, with 7 bases identical to TRBD1. Germline V lookup: CDR1 MNHEY, CDR2 SMNVEV (reference sequence). This CDR3 is built from 17 residues. Trimming cost V 2 bases and J 6 bases; bases outside gene matches: 16. Here the CDR3 reads CASSLRVWGTAALEQYF. DNA for the CDR3: TGTGCCAGCAGTTTAAGGGTGTGGGGGACAGCGGCTCTCGAGCAGTACTTC.

For this clone: A read error likely explains this, since a far larger clone differs by one base. The sample has other DNA sequences that encode this CDR3 too. This chain links TRBV20-1 with TRBJ2-3, with D unclear. The CDR3 is made up of 11 amino acids. V lost 3 bases and J lost 1, with 2 bases in between. Germline V gives CDR1 DFQATT, CDR2 SNEGSKA (reference sequence). CDR3 DNA: TGCAGTGCTAGTGGCACAGATACGCAGTATTTT. Its protein is CSASGTDTQYF.

The chain uses TRBV30 and TRBJ2-1, with 7 bases lining up with TRBD1. The germline V gene has CDR1 GTSNPN and CDR2 SVGIG (reference sequence). V shed 0 bases, J shed 9 bases, and the junction held 14 bases outside the gene matches. The CDR3 has 16 amino acids. CDR3 DNA sequence: TGTGCCTGGAGTGTTTATCAGGGGGAGATTGGCGGTGAGCAGTTCTTC. This translates into CAWSVYQGEIGGEQFF.